A selection of T cell receptor beta chains follows, all from one sample in a study of shared clonotypes between healthy human individuals. This table comes from immunoSEQ multiplex PCR, and its TCRdb copy is limited to in-frame clones, with some not included. The sample records about 190,000 clones, 65% to 80% being singletons. The specimen sequenced was memory CD4+ T cells sorted from blood. These receptors were collected from a man aged 30 to 39 in good health. The CDR3 runs from the conserved cysteine through the conserved F or W. A D gene is named only where the DNA matches it firmly. Where a row states a size, it is once, few, many or the class of an expanded clone; other rows omit it.

-	-	TRBJ2-3	TRBV27	CASSFRDNTQYF	TGTGCCAGCAGTTTTAGGGATAATACGCAGTATTTT
many	TRBD2	TRBJ2-1	TRBV19	CASSIGLVAGQFF	TGTGCCAGTAGTATAGGATTGGTAGCGGGACAGTTCTTC
-	TRBD1	TRBJ2-1	TRBV5-1	CASRPDRGVREQFF	TGCGCCAGCAGACCTGACAGGGGAGTTCGAGAGCAGTTCTTC
-	-	TRBJ1-2	TRBV18	CASSPKPEGRSAF	TGTGCCAGCTCACCAAAGCCGGAGGGAAGATCCGCTTTC
-	-	TRBJ2-7	TRBV2	CASSRQFYEQYF	TGTGCCAGCAGTCGACAGTTCTACGAGCAGTACTTC
once	-	TRBJ1-1	TRBV2	CASSNAEAFF	TGTGCCAGCAGTAACGCTGAAGCTTTCTTT
-	-	TRBJ2-1	TRBV20-1	CSARRASEQFF	TGCAGTGCTAGACGGGCGAGTGAGCAGTTCTTC
-	-	TRBJ1-1	TRBV10-3	CATTPVLNTEAFF	TGTGCCACCACCCCGGTGCTGAACACTGAAGCTTTCTTT
few	-	TRBJ2-1	TRBV5-6	CASSLRSGAYNEQFF	TGTGCCAGCAGCTTGCGGAGTGGAGCCTACAATGAGCAGTTCTTC
-	-	TRBJ2-3	TRBV10-3	CAISEGGRTDTQYF	TGTGCCATCAGTGAGGGGGGACGCACAGATACGCAGTATTTT
-	TRBD1	TRBJ2-3	TRBV5-1	CASRDATGALSSKAQYF	TGCGCCAGCAGGGACGCGACAGGGGCTTTAAGCAGCAAGGCGCAGTATTTT
-	TRBD1	TRBJ1-2	TRBV5-3	CASSLEKGAYYGYTF	TGTGCCAGCAGCTTGGAGAAGGGGGCGTACTATGGCTACACCTTC
-	-	TRBJ2-7	TRBV28	CASISVGTGAGYEQYF	TGTGCCAGCATTTCCGTGGGGACCGGGGCTGGCTACGAGCAGTACTTC
-	TRBD2	TRBJ2-1	TRBV5-1	CASSLLYWREGNEQFF	TGCGCCAGCAGCTTGCTTTATTGGCGGGAGGGCAATGAGCAGTTCTTC
-	-	TRBJ1-1	TRBV6-5	CASSYRTVALNTEAFF	TGTGCCAGCAGTTACCGGACGGTGGCTTTGAACACTGAAGCTTTCTTT
-	-	TRBJ2-5	TRBV13	CASSSRLIQETQYF	TGTGCCAGCAGCTCCCGACTAATTCAAGAGACCCAGTACTTC
-	-	TRBJ2-5	TRBV5-1	CASSLRGMRNQETQYF	TGCGCCAGCAGTCTCAGGGGTATGAGGAACCAAGAGACCCAGTACTTC